The present TCR beta chain was sequenced within a study of response to subunit inactivated influenza vaccine. Study-wide findings and caveats: Authors suggested that a seasonal influenza vaccination recruits few new T cells each time.

There are many counts of this clonotype. The antigen remains unidentified. TCRdb called the RT-PCR reads again in MiXCR, with one record for every CDR3 protein. The sample includes 430,000 or so distinct CDR3 sequences, about a tenth of them seen just once. The sequence derives from a man between 50 and 59 years old who received an inactivated influenza vaccine. This specimen was PBMCs from blood, taken roughly 47 days after vaccination.

The CDR3 reads CSVAFQSTDTQYF. The DNA for the CDR3 is TGCAGCGTTGCCTTCCAGAGCACAGATACGCAGTATTTT. The chain links TRBV29-1 to TRBJ2-3; the D is unclear. The V gene lost 4 bases and the J gene lost 0 bases, with 8 bases spanning the gap. There are 13 residues in the CDR3. The germline CDR1 and CDR2 sequences are SQVTM and ANQGSEA.